The 10 T cell receptor beta chains reported below all come from one sample, sequenced in a study of response to subunit inactivated influenza vaccine. TCRdb called the RT-PCR reads again in MiXCR, with one record for every CDR3 protein. Of 500,000 or so distinct CDR3 sequences detected, approximately 15% appear once; the ten largest clones hold less than 4%. The material was CD4+ T cells sorted from PBMCs, obtained around 25 months after vaccination. The origin of the receptors is a man in his fifties or sixties who received an inactivated influenza vaccine.

V and J are TRBV5-6 and TRBJ1-1; TRBD1 might be the D (5 bases). CDR3 length: 15 residues. V gave up 0 bases and J gave up 8 bases, with 17 bases separating them. The germline CDR1 and CDR2 sequences are SGHDT and YYEEEE. The CDR3 sequence is CASSLAAVGAGEAFF. CDR3 sequence (DNA): TGTGCCAGCAGCTTGGCAGCTGTTGGGGCAGGGGAAGCTTTCTTT.

This clonotype came up a few times. J is TRBJ1-1 and V is TRBV28; no reliable D call. This CDR3 contains 13 residues. Per the germline V gene, CDR1 is MDHEN and CDR2 is SYDVKM. V was cut by 7 bases and J by 5 bases, with 14 bases left in between. The chain's CDR3 is CASITGRKTEAFF. The CDR3 region has the DNA TGTGCCAGCATTACCGGGAGGAAAACTGAAGCTTTCTTT.

This clonotype came up a few times. The chain has TRBV15 and TRBJ1-2; D call uncertain. The CDR3 runs to 13 residues. CDR1 LNHNV and CDR2 YYDKDF come from the germline V gene (reference sequence). V was pared by 1 base and J by 6 bases, with 9 bases between. CDR3 protein: CATSRGAGDGYTF. CDR3 bases: TGTGCCACCAGCAGAGGGGCAGGAGATGGCTACACCTTC.

This clonotype was detected only a few times. The rearrangement links TRBV5-1 to TRBJ2-1; TRBD2 aligns across 8 bases. Germline CDR1 SGHRS, CDR2 YFSETQ. CDR3 length: 15 residues. The V gene end was trimmed by 5 bases and the J gene end by 0 bases; junction bases not matched to a gene: 4. This chain's CDR3 is CASRTSASSYNEQFF. CDR3 nucleotides: TGCGCCAGCAGGACTAGCGCAAGCTCCTACAATGAGCAGTTCTTC.

This clonotype was picked up a small number of times. The chain recombines TRBV5-1 with TRBJ1-6, with 8 bases lining up with TRBD1. J gave up 8 bases and V 0 bases, and 4 bases lay outside the gene matches. This CDR3 region has 15 residues. Per germline, CDR1 SGHRS and CDR2 YFSETQ. CDR3 DNA: TGCGCCAGCAGCTTGGCACAGGGGGTGGATTCACCCCTCCACTTT. Translation: CASSLAQGVDSPLHF.

The J gene is TRBJ2-7, the V gene TRBV20-1; 14 bases map to TRBD2. V gave up 3 bases and J gave up 4 bases; unmatched junction bases: 8. In germline, CDR1 is DFQATT, CDR2 SNEGSKA (reference sequence). The CDR3 covers 16 residues. The CDR3 sequence: CSARPRTSGGRYEQYF. In DNA form, the CDR3 reads TGCAGTGCTAGGCCCCGGACTAGCGGGGGGCGGTACGAGCAGTACTTC.

This sequence joins TRBV4-3 and TRBJ1-2, with TRBD1 identical over 7 bases. The CDR3 sequence is 16 residues long. Germline V gene sequence: CDR1 LGHNA, CDR2 YSLEER. The V gene end was trimmed by 0 bases and the J gene end by 2 bases; junction bases not matched to a gene: 6. The DNA of the CDR3 is TGCGCCAGCAGCCAAGAATACTTGACAGGGAACTATGGCTACACCTTC. Its protein is CASSQEYLTGNYGYTF.

The chain carries TRBV3-1 and TRBJ2-7; D remains unclear. The V end was cut by 4 bases, the J end by 2 bases, with 12 bases between. The CDR3 length is 14 residues. From germline, CDR1 is LGHDT and CDR2 YNNKEL (reference sequence). In DNA, the CDR3 is TGTGCCAGCAGCCGGGCCCCCCTTACCTACGAGCAGTACTTC. It is translated as CASSRAPLTYEQYF.

In this sample, this clonotype turned up a few times. CDR3 amino acids: CASSLFDRGLEQYF. The CDR3 DNA reads TGTGCCAGCAGCTTGTTTGACAGGGGGCTCGAGCAGTACTTC. This chain joins TRBV7-8 and TRBJ2-7; 10 positions agree with TRBD1. CDR3 size: 14 residues. The trim removed 3 bases at V and 6 bases at J, leaving 5 bases unmatched. From germline, CDR1 is SGHVS and CDR2 FQNEAQ.

This clonotype was picked up a small number of times. CDR3 amino acids: CASSWIGGATDTQYF. The CDR3 DNA follows: TGTGCCAGCAGTTGGATCGGGGGCGCCACAGATACGCAGTATTTT. The chain links TRBV12-3 or TRBV12-4 to TRBJ2-3; the D gene could be TRBD1 or TRBD2 (6 bases each). V was pared by 4 bases and J by 2 bases, with 13 bases between. This CDR3 contains 15 residues.